This TCR beta chain came from a study of blood T cells in healthy people across ages (dated by TCRdb to between 2014 and 2016). Study-level background: In model experiments, template switching captured about one uniquely barcoded TCR beta cDNA molecule for every two T cells. To track age-related changes in TCR beta repertoire diversity, the study relied on deep sequencing normalized with unique cDNA molecular identifiers. To avoid experimental bias, donors of different ages were spread randomly across the sequencing lanes. For two donors (one aged 18 to 29 and one aged 80 or older), the study analyzed two additional independent replicas of 1 million unique cDNA reads from the same blood draw. The donors were divided into four age groups: young (average approximately 15 years), middle-aged (under 40), aged (approximately 62) and long-lived (about 84). On the study overall, not on this receptor specifically: Estimates of total diversity based on one million sequenced T cells were considered lower bounds and underestimates. Observed TCR beta diversity per million T cells fell roughly linearly with age, and a significant reduction was already apparent by age approximately 41. Compared with the aged group, the long-lived group had more naive CD4+ T cells, fewer expanded clones and increased TCR diversity, suggesting age selection. Because the CMV infection status of the donors was unknown, age-related changes in expanded clonotypes may potentially have been confounded. Conclusive comparison of naive and antigen-experienced compartments was prevented by the profiling of bulk unsorted PBMCs. Observed TCR beta diversity correlated strongly with the percentage of naive T cells measured by flow cytometry.

The approximately 41 donors, aged about 6 to 100 years, were systemically healthy Caucasian individuals from Russia. Each donor gave roughly 9.5 milliliters of peripheral blood, collected into EDTA-treated Vacutainer tubes. Ficoll-Paque density-gradient centrifugation was used to isolate PBMCs, with at least 7 million per sample. Trizol reagent was used to extract total RNA from PBMCs, with at least 5.5 micrograms per sample. Naive CD45RAhigh/CD27high T cell percentages were measured by flow cytometry on a PBMC aliquot from every donor. This clonotype was counted a few times. Its recognized antigen is unknown. Base qualities were left out, and no much larger clone turns up one base away. The CDR3 starts with the cysteine, ends with the phenylalanine, and has 13 residues. Kept here is only the CDR3 DNA, which spans 39 bases and is read in frame from base 1. The junction shows trimming of 2 bases on V and 3 bases on J, plus 8 bases between the germline ends. As encoded in the germline V gene (reference sequence), CDR1 is MNHEY while CDR2 is SMNVEV.

The protocol used for the library was 5' RACE. Instrument on record: Illumina HiSeq 2500. A second roughly 7 to 11 cycle PCR used a sample-barcoded 5' primer and a J-beta primer mix. A unique molecular identifier was introduced onto each TCR beta cDNA molecule by a template-switch 5' adaptor carrying 12 random nucleotides. Each sample yielded at least 3 million CDR3-containing paired-end reads. The Mint cDNA synthesis kit, primed by a TRBC-specific oligonucleotide, was used to synthesize first-strand cDNA from all RNA. After uracil-DNA glycosylase treatment, a first 18-cycle PCR used universal primers M1SS and BC2_uni_R on all cDNA. As for the original processing: Each sample was normalized by randomly selecting 1 million high-quality reads, each carrying a distinct molecular identifier. Reads sharing molecular identifiers were discarded rather than binned into consensus sequences. MiTCR, run with a Q25 quality threshold and the strictest error-elimination algorithm, handled CDR3 identification, clonotype clustering and error correction. A nonparametric unseen species model with Euler transformation was used to estimate a lower bound on total TCR beta diversity. TCRdb redid the processing of the public reads, applying fastp at Q25 and MiXCR, and retained in-frame beta chains. Merged by CDR3 protein, the rows form single entries marked with the most common genes and DNA. These V and J calls derive from TCRdb rather than the authors' analysis. For this sample there are 1,100,000 or so distinct CDR3 sequences; over 35% appear just once. The ten largest clones take up approximately 17% of the sample.

The source is a woman in her fifties or sixties in good health. The chain is made from TRBV27 and TRBJ2-7; no D gene can be assigned with confidence. Sample: blood. The nucleotide sequence is given as TGTGCCAGCAGTTTAGGGCACGACTACGAGCAGTACTTC. Its amino acids are CASSLGHDYEQYF.